This entry is about one T cell receptor beta chain. This clonotype was counted many times. The specificity of this receptor is unknown. Within one base of it there is no much larger clone, and no base qualities were kept. This specimen comes from a study of molecular identifiers for immune sequencing clone quantification (dated by TCRdb to 2016 to 2018). About the study as a whole: In a replicate experiment, RNA from roughly 21,000 or 96,000 naive CD8 T cells was split into five aliquots, four of which were sequenced. This methods study used CD8 T cells to benchmark TCR RNA copy counting and molecular-identifier clustering-based TCR repertoire sequencing (MIDCIRS).

The receptor library was made with PCR. The data were produced on an Illumina HiSeq 4000. Bulk TCR libraries were made following a previously described method, with the TCR primers given in Table S5. The Qiagen AllPrep DNA/RNA kit was used to purify total RNA. Before analysis, reads from multiple sequencing runs of the same library were pooled. As for the original processing: Only reads with exact TCR constant sequence were kept, trimmed to 150 nt, and grouped by their 12-nt molecular barcodes. Reads inside each barcode group were sub-clustered using a 15% Levenshtein threshold, and a quality-weighted consensus sequence was constructed for each RNA molecule. Non-functional sequences were removed, as were lower-count sequences one edit away from another. Barcode sub-clusters with fewer than 20% of the maximum read count were removed, based on fitting two negative binomial distributions. TCRdb took the public reads, trimmed them with fastp at Q25, ran MiXCR for clone calling and kept in-frame beta chains. One record per CDR3 amino acid sequence lists the most common genes and DNA. The authors' filters were not applied to this entry. For this sample the table gives more than 300,000 distinct CDR3 sequences, of which around a fifth were detected only once. In total, the top ten clones hold 0.7% to 0.9% of the sample.

From the cysteine through the phenylalanine, the CDR3 covers 13 amino acids. Only the CDR3 DNA is retained, 39 bases long and in frame from the first base. Relative to germline, V is 3 bases shorter and J is 5 bases shorter, with 11 bases between their ends. The germline V gene specifies SGHTA as CDR1 and FQGTGA as CDR2. Libraries of naive CD8 T cells were generated from approximately 20,000 to 1,000,000 sorted cells, with 10%, 30% or 50% of the purified RNA used. On a BD FACSAria II, naive CD8 T cells were FACS-sorted as CD8+CD4-CCR7+CD45RA+ and collected into RLT Plus buffer. To test detection sensitivity, Jurkat RNA equal to around 11 TCR copies was added to samples of roughly 19,000-1,100,000 naive CD8 T cells. CD8 T cells were enriched with RosetteSep CD8+ T Cell Enrichment Cocktail and Ficoll-Paque, followed by ACK red cell lysis. The research as a whole found: In CMV-specific effector cells, over 97% of molecules were held by clones above 20 RNA copies, whereas under 1% of molecules were held by such clones in naive cells. Modeling indicated approximately 2.7 TCR RNA copies recovered per cell, compared with 9 to 10 by digital PCR, which implies a capture efficiency of 25% to 35%. Identical TCR molecules sharing a barcode could cause highly expanded clone sizes to be underestimated. Spiked-in Jurkat TCR RNA equivalent to a single cell was reported to be detectable even among one million naive CD8 T cells. When barcode sub-clustering was not used, chimeric consensus sequences inflated TCR diversity, with chimeras reaching as high as 47%. The naive libraries included spiked-in Jurkat TCR RNA (fewer than eleven copies' worth), and this Jurkat TCR RNA is not part of the donor repertoire.

The chain is made from TRBV7-3 and TRBJ2-7; the D segment cannot be called with confidence. The sequence was collected from a human donor in good health. Some libraries in this study had Jurkat cell RNA spiked in. Material for sequencing was naive CD8+ T cells from blood, with Jurkat cell RNA spiked in. The cell subset or site label for this specimen denotes: FACS-sorted CD8+CD4-CCR7+CD45RA+ naive T cells. Read as DNA, the sequence is TGTGCCAGCAGCTTTCAGCAGTGGGACGAGCAGTACTTC. It encodes CASSFQQWDEQYF.